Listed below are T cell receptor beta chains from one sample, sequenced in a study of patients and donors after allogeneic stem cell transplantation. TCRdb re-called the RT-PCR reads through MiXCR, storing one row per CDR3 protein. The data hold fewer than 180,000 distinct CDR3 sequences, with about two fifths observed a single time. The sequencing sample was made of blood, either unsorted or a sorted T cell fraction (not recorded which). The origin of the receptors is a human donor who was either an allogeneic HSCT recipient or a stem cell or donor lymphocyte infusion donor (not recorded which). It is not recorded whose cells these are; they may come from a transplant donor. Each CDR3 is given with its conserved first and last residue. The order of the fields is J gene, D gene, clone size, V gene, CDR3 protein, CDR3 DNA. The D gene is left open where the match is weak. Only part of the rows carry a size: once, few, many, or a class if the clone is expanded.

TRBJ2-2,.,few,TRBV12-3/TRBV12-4,CASSLSGELFF,TGTGCCAGCAGTTTATCCGGGGAGCTGTTTTTT
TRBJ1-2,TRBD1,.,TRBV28,CASIPTGGDGYTF,TGTGCCAGCATCCCGACAGGGGGCGATGGCTACACCTTC
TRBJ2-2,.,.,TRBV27,CASSLVRGTNTGELFF,TGTGCCAGCAGTTTAGTTAGGGGGACAAACACCGGGGAGCTGTTTTTT
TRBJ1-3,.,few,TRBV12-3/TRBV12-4,CASTPPERGNTIYF,TGTGCCAGCACCCCCCCCGAGAGAGGAAACACCATATATTTT
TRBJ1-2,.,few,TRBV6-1,CASMGGIYGYTF,TGTGCCAGCATGGGGGGGATTTATGGCTACACCTTC
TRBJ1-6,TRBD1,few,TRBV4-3,CASSPVFGRGINSPLHF,TGCGCCAGCAGCCCAGTATTCGGCAGGGGGATTAATTCACCCCTCCACTTT
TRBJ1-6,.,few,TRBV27,CASSLLPVSSYNSPLHF,TGTGCCAGCAGTTTACTTCCAGTCAGCTCCTATAATTCACCCCTCCACTTT
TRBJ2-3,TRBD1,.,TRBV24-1,CATSSLRMDRGTDTQYF,TGTGCCACCAGTTCCTTGCGGATGGACAGGGGCACAGATACGCAGTATTTT
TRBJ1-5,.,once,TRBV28,CASSLGRDGQPQHF,TGTGCCAGCAGTTTGGGCAGGGACGGCCAGCCCCAGCATTTT
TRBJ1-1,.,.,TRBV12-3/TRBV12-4,CASSLKGGMDTEAFF,TGTGCCAGCAGTTTAAAGGGGGGCATGGACACTGAAGCTTTCTTT
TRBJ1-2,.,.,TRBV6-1,CASSDRAAGYTF,TGTGCCAGCAGTGACAGGGCCGCCGGCTACACCTTC
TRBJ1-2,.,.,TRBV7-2,CASSLEAGNSMASTF,TGTGCCAGCAGCTTGGAAGCAGGAAATTCTATGGCTAGTACCTTC
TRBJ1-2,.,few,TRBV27,CASSLDGYYGYTF,TGTGCCAGCAGTTTAGATGGATACTATGGCTACACCTTC
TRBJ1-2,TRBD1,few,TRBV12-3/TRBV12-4,CASSSRAAGQDYLNYGYTF,TGTGCCAGCAGTTCCCGGGCAGCGGGACAGGACTACCTTAACTATGGCTACACCTTC
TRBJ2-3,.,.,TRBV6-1,CASQITVSTDTQYF,TGTGCCAGCCAAATTACAGTGAGCACAGATACGCAGTATTTT
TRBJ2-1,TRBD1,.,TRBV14,CASSPQGVGYNEQFF,TGTGCCAGCAGCCCACAGGGGGTGGGCTACAATGAGCAGTTCTTC
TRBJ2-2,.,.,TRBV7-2,CALGKQDRTGELFF,TGTGCCTTAGGGAAACAGGATAGAACCGGGGAGCTGTTTTTT
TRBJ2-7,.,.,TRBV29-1,CSAKDKSYEQYF,TGCAGCGCCAAGGACAAATCCTACGAGCAGTACTTC
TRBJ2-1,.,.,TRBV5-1,CASSPGTFNNEQFF,TGCGCCAGCAGCCCAGGGACATTTAACAATGAGCAGTTCTTC
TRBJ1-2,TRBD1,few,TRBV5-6,CASSWVGDRADYGYTF,TGTGCCAGCAGCTGGGTTGGGGACAGGGCGGACTATGGCTACACCTTC
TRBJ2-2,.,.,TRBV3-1,CASSQDELVGELFF,TGTGCCAGCAGCCAAGACGAGTTAGTCGGGGAGCTGTTTTTT
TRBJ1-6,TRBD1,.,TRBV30,CAWNLLAGGSYNSPLHF,TGTGCCTGGAATCTCTTAGCAGGGGGATCCTATAATTCACCCCTCCACTTT
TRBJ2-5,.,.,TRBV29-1,CSVGVGRAQETQYF,TGCAGCGTTGGGGTGGGCAGGGCGCAAGAGACCCAGTACTTC